A single sample gave rise to the 20 T cell receptor beta chains below, sequenced in a study of T cell repertoires in cytomegalovirus infection (dated by TCRdb to between 2019 and 2020). Sequencing used an Illumina HiSeq 1500. TCRdb took the public reads, trimmed them with fastp at Q25, ran MiXCR for clone calling and kept in-frame beta chains. Rows merge per CDR3 protein into single entries with the most common DNA and genes. This sample has around 70,000 distinct CDR3 sequences in its table, and over 3.5% of those were observed once. 22% of the sample is in the top ten clones. Material: PBMCs. The receptors originated from a human donor in good health (CMV status not recorded). Some clones in this sample may be carry-over from other donors' samples.

This clonotype was detected many times. The chain carries TRBV7-2 and TRBJ2-7; D possibly uses TRBD1 or TRBD2 (5 bases each). In germline, CDR1 is SGHTA, CDR2 FQGNSA. V lost 5 bases and J 7 bases, leaving 15 bases between the germline ends. The CDR3 length is 13 residues. The CDR3 DNA sequence: TGTGCCAGCAGCCGGGGCCCAGCGTTAGAGCAGTACTTC. Residues: CASSRGPALEQYF.

This clonotype has more than one count but fewer than ten. The chain employs TRBV11-2 and TRBJ2-1; D tentatively fits TRBD1 or TRBD2 (6 bases each). The length of the CDR3 is 13 residues. Germline V CDR1 and CDR2: SGHAT, FQNNGV. V was trimmed by 2 bases and J by 7 bases, leaving 9 bases between them. This CDR3 reads CASSLKGGNEQFF. The CDR3 DNA reads TGTGCCAGCAGCTTAAAGGGGGGAAATGAGCAGTTCTTC.

This clonotype was seen repeatedly, ten times or more. This chain joins TRBV7-2 and TRBJ2-5; D is undetermined. The CDR3 is 15 amino acids. Trimming stripped 5 bases from V and 1 base from J, with 14 bases between. Germline lookup yields CDR1 SGHTA and CDR2 FQGNSA. CDR3 DNA: TGTGCCAGCAGCACTGCGACCCTGGGCCAAGAGACCCAGTACTTC. Amino acid sequence: CASSTATLGQETQYF.

In this sample, this clonotype turned up many times. The V gene is TRBV6-2 or TRBV6-3, the J gene TRBJ2-7; TRBD1 is a possible D gene (6 bases). Germline CDR1 MNHEY, CDR2 SVGEGT. The CDR3 contains 14 residues. V dropped 4 bases and J dropped 5 bases, with 15 bases sitting between them. This chain's CDR3 is CASSLPVDSHEQYF. As DNA, the CDR3 is TGTGCCAGCAGTTTACCAGTGGACAGCCACGAGCAGTACTTC.

This clonotype was observed many times. The chain employs TRBV7-2 and TRBJ2-2; no firm D call. The CDR3 extends over 15 amino acids. The germline V gene encodes CDR1 SGHTA and CDR2 FQGNSA. Trimming took off 5 bases at V and 2 bases at J, with 12 bases between the two ends. The DNA for the CDR3 is TGTGCCAGCAGCCCCCGGGTGGGCAACACCGGGGAGCTGTTTTTT. It encodes CASSPRVGNTGELFF. The variable domain in full, with the rest retrieved from reference TRBV7-2 and TRBJ2-2, is GAGVSQSPSNKVTEKGKDVELRCDPISGHTALYWYRQSLGQGLEFLIYFQGNSAPDKSGLPSDRFSAERTGGSVSTLTIQRTQQEDSAVYLCASSPRVGNTGELFFGEGSRLTVL.

In this sample, this clonotype turned up many times. V is TRBV6-1 and J is TRBJ2-2, with a possible D match to TRBD1 (6 bases). Trimming stripped 6 bases from V and 4 bases from J, with 9 bases between. Germline-derived CDR1 and CDR2 are MNHNS and SASEGT. The CDR3 runs to 13 residues. The CDR3 reads CASRRDTTGELFF. The DNA of the CDR3 is TGTGCCAGCAGGAGGGACACCACCGGGGAGCTGTTTTTT.

This clonotype has a count of ten or more. The chain links TRBV2 to TRBJ1-4, with D unclear. The CDR3 contains 13 residues. Germline V gene sequence: CDR1 SNHLY, CDR2 FYNNEI. The V end was cut by 5 bases, the J end by 0 bases, with 4 bases between. In nucleotides, the CDR3 is TGTGCCAGCAGTTCGCCAACTAATGAAAAACTGTTTTTT. Its protein product is CASSSPTNEKLFF.

This clonotype was counted ten times or more. The rearrangement uses TRBV12-5 and TRBJ1-1; TRBD1 is a possible D gene (6 bases). Looked up from germline, CDR1 is LGHNT and CDR2 is FRNRAP. The V gene lost 5 bases and the J gene lost 6 bases, with 13 bases spanning the gap. The CDR3 runs to 13 residues. CDR3 loop: CASGVAGASEAFF. The CDR3 region has the DNA TGTGCTAGTGGTGTTGCGGGGGCATCTGAAGCTTTCTTT. Complete variable domain (other parts from reference TRBV12-5 and TRBJ1-1): DARVTQTPRHKVTEMGQEVTMRCQPILGHNTVFWYRQTMMQGLELLAYFRNRAPLDDSGMPKDRFSAEMPDATLATLKIQPSEPRDSAVYFCASGVAGASEAFFGQGTRLTVV.

The chain joins TRBV7-9 to TRBJ1-1, with unresolved D. The V end lost 7 bases, the J end lost 0 bases, and 12 bases lay between the germline ends. In germline, CDR1 is SEHNR, CDR2 FQNEAQ (reference sequence). The CDR3 spans 14 residues. CDR3 DNA sequence: TGTGCCAGCACCCTAGGACGGGTGAACACTGAAGCTTTCTTT. Translating it yields CASTLGRVNTEAFF.

V and J are TRBV7-2 and TRBJ2-7; TRBD1 matches 9 bases. Germline V CDR1 and CDR2: SGHTA, FQGNSA. The CDR3 has 15 amino acids. V shed 5 bases and J 4 bases; nucleotides not matched to a gene: 9. The CDR3 DNA sequence: TGTGCCAGCAGCCGGACTAGGGACAGGGCTTACGAGCAGTACTTC. This translates into CASSRTRDRAYEQYF.

This clonotype showed up many times. J is TRBJ1-6 and V is TRBV20-1; D might be TRBD1 (6 bases). V lost 1 base to trimming and J lost 7 bases, with 14 bases between them. The germline gives CDR1 DFQATT, CDR2 SNEGSKA (reference sequence). The CDR3 has 15 residues. The CDR3 DNA sequence: TGCAGTGCTAGAGGGGGGGGGGGGCCGAATTCACCCCTCCACTTT. It translates to CSARGGGGPNSPLHF.

This clonotype showed up many times. The CDR3 region is CASSFLWQMNTEAFF. For the CDR3, the DNA is TGTGCCAGCAGCTTTTTGTGGCAGATGAACACTGAAGCTTTCTTT. The V gene is TRBV7-2, the J gene TRBJ1-1; no clear D gene. The CDR3 has 15 residues. V lost 3 bases to trimming and J lost 0 bases, with 11 bases between them. Germline values: CDR1 SGHTA, CDR2 FQGNSA. The entire variable domain, with the rest obtained from reference TRBV7-2 and TRBJ1-1, is as follows: GAGVSQSPSNKVTEKGKDVELRCDPISGHTALYWYRQSLGQGLEFLIYFQGNSAPDKSGLPSDRFSAERTGGSVSTLTIQRTQQEDSAVYLCASSFLWQMNTEAFFGQGTRLTVV.

This clonotype was counted at least ten times. This chain joins TRBV6-2 or TRBV6-3 and TRBJ2-3; no clear D gene. Germline assignment: CDR1 MNHEY and CDR2 SVGEGT. Trimming shortened V by 0 bases and J by 3 bases, and 4 bases separated the two germline ends. The CDR3 runs to 13 residues. The CDR3 sequence: CASSYSLTDTQYF. CDR3 sequence (DNA): TGTGCCAGCAGTTACTCTTTAACAGATACGCAGTATTTT.

This clonotype was counted ten times or more. The chain has TRBV11-1 and TRBJ1-6; 10 nucleotides align to TRBD1. Germline loops: CDR1 SGHAT, CDR2 FQDESV (reference sequence). The CDR3 runs 17 residues. With V trimmed by 4 bases and J by 9 bases, 12 bases remained unmatched. CDR3 protein: CASSSHDRQGASSPLHF. The CDR3 nucleotides read TGTGCCAGCAGCTCCCACGACCGACAGGGGGCAAGTTCACCCCTCCACTTT.

The table lists this clonotype with many counts. This chain joins TRBV7-8 and TRBJ2-1, with D perhaps matching TRBD2 (5 bases). Trimming shortened V by 4 bases and J by 9 bases, and 19 bases separated the two germline ends. This CDR3 is 15 amino acids long. Germline V CDR1 and CDR2: SGHVS, FQNEAQ. CDR3 in amino acids: CASSSEWESSTEQFF. In DNA form, the CDR3 reads TGTGCCAGCAGCTCAGAGTGGGAGTCCTCCACTGAGCAGTTCTTC.

The chain has TRBV7-9 and TRBJ2-3; the D is unclear. With 7 bases removed from V and 4 bases from J, the gap between germline ends came to 6 bases. Looked up from germline, CDR1 is SEHNR and CDR2 is FQNEAQ (reference sequence). The CDR3 length is 11 residues. The CDR3 sequence: CASTSPDTQYF. CDR3 bases: TGTGCCAGCACCTCCCCAGATACGCAGTATTTT.

This clonotype was found a few times. The V call is TRBV6-6, the J call TRBJ2-5; weak D call: TRBD1 (6 bases). In germline, CDR1 is MNHNY, CDR2 SVGAGI (reference sequence). Deletions cut 3 bases from V and 1 base from J, with 15 bases between. The CDR3 length is 16 residues. This CDR3 reads CASSYWGRVGQETQYF. CDR3 in DNA: TGTGCCAGCAGTTATTGGGGGCGCGTGGGCCAAGAGACCCAGTACTTC.

The table lists this clonotype with many counts. The chain uses TRBV28 and TRBJ1-2; D is unclear. CDR3 size: 8 residues. Germline V gives CDR1 MDHEN, CDR2 SYDVKM. Between the trimmed V and J ends, which lost 11 bases and 10 bases, there was a span of 8 bases. The CDR3 DNA sequence: TGTGCCCTGGATGACTACACCTTC. Encoded protein: CALDDYTF.

This clonotype was seen many times. J is TRBJ2-3 and V is TRBV28; the match to TRBD2 covers 7 bases. Trimming cost V 11 bases and J 3 bases; bases outside gene matches: 8. The CDR3 contains 13 residues. Germline lookup yields CDR1 MDHEN and CDR2 SYDVKM. DNA of the CDR3: TGTGCCTCCCCGGGGGGATTGACAGATACGCAGTATTTT. It yields the protein CASPGGLTDTQYF.

This clonotype has at least ten counts. The chain uses TRBV7-8 and TRBJ2-7; perhaps TRBD2 as D (5 bases). V was trimmed by 5 bases and J by 4 bases, leaving 9 bases between them. Germline V gene lookup returns CDR1 SGHVS and CDR2 FQNEAQ. This CDR3 has 12 amino acids. CDR3: CASSPEGYEQYF. As DNA, the CDR3 is TGTGCCAGCAGCCCCGAGGGTTACGAGCAGTACTTC.